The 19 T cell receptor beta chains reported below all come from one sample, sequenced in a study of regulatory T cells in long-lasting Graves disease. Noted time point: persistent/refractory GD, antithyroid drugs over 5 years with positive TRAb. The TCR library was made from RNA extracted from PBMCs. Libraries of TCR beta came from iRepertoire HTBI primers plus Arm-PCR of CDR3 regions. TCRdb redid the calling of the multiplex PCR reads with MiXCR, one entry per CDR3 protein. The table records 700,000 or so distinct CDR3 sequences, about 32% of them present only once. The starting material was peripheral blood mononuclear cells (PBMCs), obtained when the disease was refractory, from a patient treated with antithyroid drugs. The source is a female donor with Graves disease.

CDR3 in DNA: TGTGCCAGCAGTAGCAACAGGGGGCTGGTGGCCGGGGAGCTGTTTTTT. Translating gives CASSSNRGLVAGELFF. The chain couples TRBV6-1 to TRBJ2-2, with 9 bases that match TRBD1. The CDR3 loop spans 16 amino acids. The trim removed 5 bases at V and 6 bases at J, leaving 10 bases unmatched. In germline, CDR1 is MNHNS, CDR2 SASEGT.

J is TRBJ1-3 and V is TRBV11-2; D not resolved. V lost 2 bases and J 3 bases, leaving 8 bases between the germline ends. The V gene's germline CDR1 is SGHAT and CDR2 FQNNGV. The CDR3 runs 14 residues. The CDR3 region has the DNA TGTGCCAGCAGCTTAATCATGGGTGGAAACACCATATATTTT. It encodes CASSLIMGGNTIYF.

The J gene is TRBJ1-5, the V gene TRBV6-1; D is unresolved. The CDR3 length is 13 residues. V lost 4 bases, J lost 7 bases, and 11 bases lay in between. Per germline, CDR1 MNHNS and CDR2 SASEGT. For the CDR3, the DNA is TGTGCCAGCAGTGGTGGGCAGAGGCAGCCCCAGCATTTT. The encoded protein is CASSGGQRQPQHF.

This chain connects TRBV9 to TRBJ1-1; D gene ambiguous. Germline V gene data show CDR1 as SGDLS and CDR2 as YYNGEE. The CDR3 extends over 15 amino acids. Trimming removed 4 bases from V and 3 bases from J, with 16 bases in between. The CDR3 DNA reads TGTGCCAGCAGCCTGTTTTCAGGAACGCACACTGAAGCTTTCTTT. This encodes CASSLFSGTHTEAFF.

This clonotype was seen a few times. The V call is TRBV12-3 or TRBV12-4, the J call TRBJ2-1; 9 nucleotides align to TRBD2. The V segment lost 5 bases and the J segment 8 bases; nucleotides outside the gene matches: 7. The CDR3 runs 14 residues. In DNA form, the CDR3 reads TGTGCCAGCAGTCTCGGACTAGCGCTCGATGAGCAGTTCTTC. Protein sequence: CASSLGLALDEQFF.

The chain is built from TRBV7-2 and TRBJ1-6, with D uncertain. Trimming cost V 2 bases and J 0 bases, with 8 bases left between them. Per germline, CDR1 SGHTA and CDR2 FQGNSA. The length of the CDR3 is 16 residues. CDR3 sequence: CASSLRDFSYNSPLHF. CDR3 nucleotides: TGTGCCAGCAGCTTAAGAGATTTCTCCTATAATTCACCCCTCCACTTT.

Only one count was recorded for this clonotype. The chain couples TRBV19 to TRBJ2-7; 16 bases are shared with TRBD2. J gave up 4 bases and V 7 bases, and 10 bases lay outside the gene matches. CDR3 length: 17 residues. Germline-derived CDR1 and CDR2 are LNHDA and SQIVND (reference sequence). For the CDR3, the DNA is TGTGCCAGTACCGGGCCGGGACTAGCGGGAGGGCGATACGAGCAGTACTTC. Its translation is CASTGPGLAGGRYEQYF.

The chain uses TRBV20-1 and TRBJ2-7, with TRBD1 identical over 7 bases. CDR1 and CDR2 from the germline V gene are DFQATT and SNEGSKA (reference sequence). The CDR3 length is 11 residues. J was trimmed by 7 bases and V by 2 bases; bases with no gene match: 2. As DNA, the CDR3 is TGCAGTGCTAGACAGGGGGATGAGCAGTACTTC. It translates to CSARQGDEQYF.

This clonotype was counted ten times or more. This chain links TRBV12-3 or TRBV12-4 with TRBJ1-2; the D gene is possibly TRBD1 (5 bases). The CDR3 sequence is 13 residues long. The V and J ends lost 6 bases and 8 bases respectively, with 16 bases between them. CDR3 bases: TGTGCCAGCAGCTCTGGGACTGTGGGGGGCTACACCTTC. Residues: CASSSGTVGGYTF.

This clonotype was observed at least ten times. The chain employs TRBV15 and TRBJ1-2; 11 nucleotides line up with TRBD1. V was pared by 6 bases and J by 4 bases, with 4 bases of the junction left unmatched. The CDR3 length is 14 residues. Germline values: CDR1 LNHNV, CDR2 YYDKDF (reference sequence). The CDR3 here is CATRRTGGTYGYTF. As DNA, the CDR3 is TGTGCCACCAGAAGGACAGGGGGCACCTATGGCTACACCTTC.

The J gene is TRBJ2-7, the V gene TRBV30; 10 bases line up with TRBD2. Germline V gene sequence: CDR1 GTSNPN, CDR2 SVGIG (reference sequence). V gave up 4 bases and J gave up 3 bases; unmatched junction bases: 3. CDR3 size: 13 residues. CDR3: CAWTWTSGYEQYF. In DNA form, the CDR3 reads TGTGCCTGGACCTGGACTAGCGGCTACGAGCAGTACTTC.

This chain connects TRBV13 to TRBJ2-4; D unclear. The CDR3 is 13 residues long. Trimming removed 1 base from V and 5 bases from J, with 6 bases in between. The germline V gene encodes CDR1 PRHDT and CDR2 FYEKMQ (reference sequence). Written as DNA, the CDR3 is TGTGCCAGCAGCTTAGCGAACGAAAACATTCAGTACTTC. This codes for CASSLANENIQYF.

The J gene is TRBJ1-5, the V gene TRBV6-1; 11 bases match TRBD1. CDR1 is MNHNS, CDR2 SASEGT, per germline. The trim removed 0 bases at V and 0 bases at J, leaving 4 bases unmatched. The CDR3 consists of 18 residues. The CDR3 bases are TGTGCCAGCAGTGAAGCCTGGACAGGGGGCCGTAGCAATCAGCCCCAGCATTTT. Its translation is CASSEAWTGGRSNQPQHF.

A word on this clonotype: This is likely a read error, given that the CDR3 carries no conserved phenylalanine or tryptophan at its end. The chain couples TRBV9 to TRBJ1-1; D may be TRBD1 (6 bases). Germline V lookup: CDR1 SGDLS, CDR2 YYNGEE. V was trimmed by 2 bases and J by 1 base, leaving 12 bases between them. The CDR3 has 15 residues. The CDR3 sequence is CASSVDGTRNTEAFS. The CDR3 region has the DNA TGTGCCAGCAGCGTCGACGGGACAAGGAACACTGAAGCTTTCTCT.

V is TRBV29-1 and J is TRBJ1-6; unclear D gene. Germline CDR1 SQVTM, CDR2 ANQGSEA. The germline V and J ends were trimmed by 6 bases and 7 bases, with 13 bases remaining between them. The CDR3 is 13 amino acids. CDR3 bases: TGCAGCGTCACCTACGACTTCAATTCACCCCTCCACTTT. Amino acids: CSVTYDFNSPLHF.

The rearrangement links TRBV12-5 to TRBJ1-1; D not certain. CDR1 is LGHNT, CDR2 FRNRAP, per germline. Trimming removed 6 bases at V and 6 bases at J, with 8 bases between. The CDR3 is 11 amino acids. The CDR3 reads CASGNLPEAFF. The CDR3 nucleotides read TGTGCTAGTGGGAACCTTCCTGAAGCTTTCTTT.

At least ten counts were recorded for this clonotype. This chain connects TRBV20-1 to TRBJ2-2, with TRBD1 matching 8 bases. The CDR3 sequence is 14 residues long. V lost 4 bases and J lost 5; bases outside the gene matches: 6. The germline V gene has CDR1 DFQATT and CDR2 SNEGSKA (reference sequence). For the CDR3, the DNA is TGCAGTGCTACCGGGACAGGAGGTACCGGGGAGCTGTTTTTT. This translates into CSATGTGGTGELFF.

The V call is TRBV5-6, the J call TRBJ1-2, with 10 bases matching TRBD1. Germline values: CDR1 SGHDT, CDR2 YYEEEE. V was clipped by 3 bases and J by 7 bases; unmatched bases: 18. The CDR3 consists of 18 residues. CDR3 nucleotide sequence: TGTGCCAGCAGCTGGGAAGATGGCAGGGGACAGGGGCTAGGTGGCTACACCTTC. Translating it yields CASSWEDGRGQGLGGYTF.

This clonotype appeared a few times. CDR3 bases: TGCGCCAGCAGCTTACAGCGAAGGAACTATGGCTACACCTTC. It specifies CASSLQRRNYGYTF. The rearrangement links TRBV5-1 to TRBJ1-2, with no clear D. V lost 2 bases, J lost 2 bases, and 10 bases lay in between. Germline V gene data show CDR1 as SGHRS and CDR2 as YFSETQ. The CDR3 spans 14 residues. Drawing the rest from reference TRBV5-1 and TRBJ1-2, the complete variable domain is KAGVTQTPRYLIKTRGQQVTLSCSPISGHRSVSWYQQTPGQGLQFLFEYFSETQRNKGNFPGRFSGRQFSNSRSEMNVSTLELGDSALYLCASSLQRRNYGYTFGSGTRLTVV.